This TCR beta chain was captured in a study of neoadjuvant anti-PD-1 for oral cavity cancer. Study-level findings and limits: Post-nivolumab, blood T cell clonality was significantly elevated in non-responders.

Details on this clone: Its antigen is as yet unknown.

Measured with immunoSEQ multiplex PCR; TCRdb has only the in-frame clones, and not every one. The data contain approximately 74,000 clones, less than 85% of them singletons. Germline CDR1 is MNHEY and CDR2 is SVGAGI. Trimming removed 6 bases from V and 4 bases from J; junction bases left unmatched: 5. The CDR3 spans 14 residues. The chain joins TRBV6-5 to TRBJ2-2; 7 bases map to TRBD1. The sample was PBMCs, taken before nivolumab (anti-PD-1) treatment. The clonotype originates from a person between 40 and 85 years old with oral cavity squamous cell carcinoma. CDR3 residues: CASRDRVGTGELFF. CDR3 DNA sequence: TGTGCCAGCAGAGACAGGGTTGGCACCGGGGAGCTGTTTTTT.